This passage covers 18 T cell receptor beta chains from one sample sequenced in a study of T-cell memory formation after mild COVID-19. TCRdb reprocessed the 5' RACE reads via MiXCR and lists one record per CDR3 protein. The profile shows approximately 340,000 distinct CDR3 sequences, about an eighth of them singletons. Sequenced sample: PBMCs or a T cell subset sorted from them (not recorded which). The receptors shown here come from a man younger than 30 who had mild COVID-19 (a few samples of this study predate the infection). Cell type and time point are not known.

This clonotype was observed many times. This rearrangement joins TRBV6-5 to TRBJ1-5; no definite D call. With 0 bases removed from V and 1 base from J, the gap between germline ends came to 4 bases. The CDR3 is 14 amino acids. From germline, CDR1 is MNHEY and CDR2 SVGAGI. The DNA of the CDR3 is TGTGCCAGCAGTTACTCGAGGAGCAATCAGCCCCAGCATTTT. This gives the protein CASSYSRSNQPQHF.

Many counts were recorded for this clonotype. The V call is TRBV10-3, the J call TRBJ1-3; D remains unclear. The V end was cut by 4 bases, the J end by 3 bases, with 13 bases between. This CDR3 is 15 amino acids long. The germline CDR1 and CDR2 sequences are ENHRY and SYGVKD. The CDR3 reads CAISAVTRHGNTIYF. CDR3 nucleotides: TGTGCCATCAGTGCGGTCACCCGCCATGGAAACACCATATATTTT.

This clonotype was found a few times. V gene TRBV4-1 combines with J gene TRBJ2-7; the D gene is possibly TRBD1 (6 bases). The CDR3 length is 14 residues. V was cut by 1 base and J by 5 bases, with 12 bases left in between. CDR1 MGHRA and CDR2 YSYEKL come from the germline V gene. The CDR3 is CASSQAQGIHEQYF. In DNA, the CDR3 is TGCGCCAGCAGCCAAGCGCAGGGGATCCACGAGCAGTACTTC.

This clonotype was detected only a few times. CDR3 DNA sequence: TGTGCCAGCAGGGACTTGAGTCCCTACGAGCAGTACGTC. Protein: CASRDLSPYEQYV. The V gene is TRBV6-1, the J gene TRBJ2-7, with D possibly matching TRBD2 (5 bases). Between the trimmed V and J ends, which lost 6 bases and 2 bases, there was a span of 11 bases. Germline V gene data show CDR1 as MNHNS and CDR2 as SASEGT. This CDR3 spans 13 amino acids.

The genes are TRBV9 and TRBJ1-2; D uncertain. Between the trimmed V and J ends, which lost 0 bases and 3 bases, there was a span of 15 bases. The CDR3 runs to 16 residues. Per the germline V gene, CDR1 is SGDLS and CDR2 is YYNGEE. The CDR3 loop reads CASSVGLALPYYGYTF. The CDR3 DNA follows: TGTGCCAGCAGCGTAGGACTCGCATTGCCCTACTATGGCTACACCTTC.

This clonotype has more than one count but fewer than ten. In DNA, the CDR3 is TGCAGCGTTCTCCTAGCGGGGGTGGATACGCAGTATTTT. It translates to CSVLLAGVDTQYF. The V gene is TRBV29-1, the J gene TRBJ2-3; 10 bases fit TRBD2. The CDR3 contains 13 residues. Germline V gives CDR1 SQVTM, CDR2 ANQGSEA. Germline trimming cut 5 bases from V and 6 bases from J; bases unmatched to any gene: 5.

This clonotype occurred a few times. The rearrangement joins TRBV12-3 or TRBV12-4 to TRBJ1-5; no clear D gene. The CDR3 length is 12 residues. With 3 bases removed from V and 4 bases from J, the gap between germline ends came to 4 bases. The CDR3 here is CASSFRNQPQHF. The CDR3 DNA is TGTGCCAGCAGTTTTAGGAATCAGCCCCAGCATTTT.

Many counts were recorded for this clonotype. The CDR3 here is CASSPRTSGVDGELFF. CDR3 coding DNA: TGTGCCAGCAGCCCAAGGACTAGCGGGGTCGACGGGGAGCTGTTTTTT. This chain uses TRBV12-3 or TRBV12-4 with TRBJ2-2, with TRBD2 identical over 12 bases. The CDR3 spans 16 residues. V lost 6 bases to trimming and J lost 7 bases; unmatched junction nucleotides: 9.

The chain's CDR3 is CASSLKVNSDYGYTF. As DNA, the CDR3 is TGTGCCAGCAGTTTAAAGGTGAACTCGGACTATGGCTACACCTTC. The chain uses TRBV12-3 or TRBV12-4 and TRBJ1-2; D is undetermined. V lost 2 bases and J 3 bases, leaving 13 bases between the germline ends. The CDR3 loop spans 15 amino acids.

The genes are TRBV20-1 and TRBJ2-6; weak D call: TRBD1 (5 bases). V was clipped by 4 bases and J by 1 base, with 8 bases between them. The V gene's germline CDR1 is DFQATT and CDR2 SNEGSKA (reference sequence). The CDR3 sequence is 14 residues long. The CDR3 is CSATPGSGANVLTF. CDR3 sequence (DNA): TGCAGTGCTACTCCAGGGTCTGGGGCCAACGTCCTGACTTTC.

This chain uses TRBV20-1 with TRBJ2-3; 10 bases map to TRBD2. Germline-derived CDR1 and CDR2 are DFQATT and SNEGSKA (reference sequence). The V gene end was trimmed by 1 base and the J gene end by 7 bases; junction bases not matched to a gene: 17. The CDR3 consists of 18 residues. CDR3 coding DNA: TGCAGTGCTAGAGTCCCCTCCGGACTAGCGGTTCCACAGAATACGCAGTATTTT. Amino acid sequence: CSARVPSGLAVPQNTQYF.

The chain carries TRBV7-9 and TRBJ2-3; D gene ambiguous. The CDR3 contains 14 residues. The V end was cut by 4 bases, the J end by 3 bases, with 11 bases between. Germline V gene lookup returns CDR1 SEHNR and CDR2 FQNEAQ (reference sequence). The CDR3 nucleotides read TGTGCCAGCAGCTCCCTGGACGGAACAGATACGCAGTATTTT. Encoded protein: CASSSLDGTDTQYF.

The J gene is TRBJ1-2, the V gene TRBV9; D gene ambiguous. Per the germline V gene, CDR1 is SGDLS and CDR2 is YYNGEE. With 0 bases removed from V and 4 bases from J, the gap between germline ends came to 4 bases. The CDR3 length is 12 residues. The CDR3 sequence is CASSVDGYGYTF. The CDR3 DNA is TGTGCCAGCAGCGTAGATGGCTATGGCTACACCTTC.

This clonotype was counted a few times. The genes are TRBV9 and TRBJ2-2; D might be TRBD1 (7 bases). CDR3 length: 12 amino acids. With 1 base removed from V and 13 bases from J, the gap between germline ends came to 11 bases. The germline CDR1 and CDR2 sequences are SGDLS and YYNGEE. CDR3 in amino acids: CASSVSGGLLFF. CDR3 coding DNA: TGTGCCAGCAGCGTATCAGGGGGGTTGCTGTTTTTT.

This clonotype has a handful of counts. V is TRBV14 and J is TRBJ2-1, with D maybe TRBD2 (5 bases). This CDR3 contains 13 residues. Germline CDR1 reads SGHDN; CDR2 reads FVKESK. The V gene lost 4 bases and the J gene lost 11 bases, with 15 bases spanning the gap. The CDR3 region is CASSRDIRGKQFF. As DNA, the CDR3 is TGTGCCAGCAGCCGAGACATTCGGGGTAAGCAGTTCTTC.

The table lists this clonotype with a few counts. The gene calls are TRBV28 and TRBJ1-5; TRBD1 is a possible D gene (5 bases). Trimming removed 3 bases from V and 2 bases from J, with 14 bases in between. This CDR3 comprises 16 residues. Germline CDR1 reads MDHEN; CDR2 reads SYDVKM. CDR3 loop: CASSFRGFRRNQPQHF. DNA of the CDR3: TGTGCCAGCAGTTTTCGGGGGTTTCGTCGCAATCAGCCCCAGCATTTT.

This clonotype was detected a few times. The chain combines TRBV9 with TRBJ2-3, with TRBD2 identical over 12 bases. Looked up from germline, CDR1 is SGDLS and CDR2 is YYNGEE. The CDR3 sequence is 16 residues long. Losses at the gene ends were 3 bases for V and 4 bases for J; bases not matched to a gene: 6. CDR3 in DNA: TGTGCCAGCAGCGAATCTAGCGGGGGGGCATCAGATACGCAGTATTTT. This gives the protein CASSESSGGASDTQYF.

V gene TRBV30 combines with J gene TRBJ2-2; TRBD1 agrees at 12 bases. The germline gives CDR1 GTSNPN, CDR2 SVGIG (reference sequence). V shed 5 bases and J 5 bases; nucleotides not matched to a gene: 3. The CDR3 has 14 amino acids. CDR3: CAWGTGGYTGELFF. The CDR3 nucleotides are TGTGCCTGGGGGACAGGGGGCTATACCGGGGAGCTGTTTTTT.